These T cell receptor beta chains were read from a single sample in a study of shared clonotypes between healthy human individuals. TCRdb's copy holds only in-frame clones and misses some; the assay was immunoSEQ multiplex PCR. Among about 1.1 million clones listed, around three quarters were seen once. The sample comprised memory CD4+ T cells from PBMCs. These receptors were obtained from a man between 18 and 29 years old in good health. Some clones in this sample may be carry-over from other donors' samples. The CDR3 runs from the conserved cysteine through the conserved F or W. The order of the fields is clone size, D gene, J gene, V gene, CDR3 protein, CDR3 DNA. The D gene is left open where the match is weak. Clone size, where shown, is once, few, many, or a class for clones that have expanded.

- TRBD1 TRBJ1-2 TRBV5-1 CASSPGQGANYGYTF TGCGCCAGCAGCCCAGGACAGGGCGCCAACTATGGCTACACCTTC
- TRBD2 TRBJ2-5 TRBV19 CASSTGLAGSQETQYF TGTGCCAGTAGTACGGGACTAGCGGGGTCCCAAGAGACCCAGTACTTC
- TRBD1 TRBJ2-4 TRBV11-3 CASSFGQGNIQYF TGTGCCAGCAGCTTCGGACAGGGGAACATTCAGTACTTC
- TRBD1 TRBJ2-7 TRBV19 CASSPMDRTGEQYF TGTGCCAGTAGTCCTATGGACAGGACGGGCGAGCAGTACTTC
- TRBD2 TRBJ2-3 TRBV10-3 CAIRRERGRTDTQYF TGTGCCATCAGGCGGGAGCGGGGACGCACAGATACGCAGTATTTT
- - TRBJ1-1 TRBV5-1 CASSLGLVDEAFF TGCGCCAGCAGCTTGGGGCTGGTTGATGAAGCTTTCTTT
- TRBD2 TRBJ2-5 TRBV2 CASSRLLAGVETQYF TGTGCCAGCAGTCGGCTCCTAGCGGGAGTCGAGACCCAGTACTTC
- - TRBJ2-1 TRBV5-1 CASAGTPHYNEQFF TGCGCCAGCGCCGGGACACCCCACTACAATGAGCAGTTCTTC
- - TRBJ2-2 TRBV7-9 CASSHRVGTGELFF TGTGCCAGCAGCCACCGGGTAGGCACCGGGGAGCTGTTTTTT
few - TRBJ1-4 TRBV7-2 CASRKRATNEKLFF TGTGCCAGCAGGAAACGCGCAACTAATGAAAAACTGTTTTTT
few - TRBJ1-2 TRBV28 CASSFHGYTF TGTGCCAGCAGTTTTCATGGCTACACCTTC
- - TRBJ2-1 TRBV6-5 CASSSPGAGNEQFF TGTGCCAGCAGTTCTCCTGGGGCTGGCAATGAGCAGTTCTTC
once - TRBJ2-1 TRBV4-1 CASSQEGNLGRNEQFF TGCGCCAGCAGCCAAGAAGGCAACTTGGGACGCAATGAGCAGTTCTTC
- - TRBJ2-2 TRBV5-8 CASSLALGVGELFF TGTGCCAGCAGCTTGGCCCTCGGGGTCGGGGAGCTGTTTTTT
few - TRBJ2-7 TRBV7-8 CASSVNRDPPYEQYF TGTGCCAGCAGCGTAAACAGGGACCCCCCCTACGAGCAGTACTTC
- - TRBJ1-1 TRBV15 CATSQDRNTEAFF TGTGCCACCAGCCAGGACAGGAACACTGAAGCTTTCTTT